This TCR beta chain was found in a study of blood T cell repertoires in COVID-19. For the study at large: From the United States, Italy and Spain came samples of acute and convalescent COVID-19. From T cells, B-cell-depleted T cells, or PBMCs came the material, which was cDNA or gDNA.

The germline V gene has CDR1 MNHEY and CDR2 SMNVEV (reference sequence). This CDR3 is 15 amino acids long. The junction had 12 bases not matched to a gene; V was cut back by 7 bases and J by 4 bases. Under the authors' procedure: Amplified reference gene primers provided the basis for estimating nucleated cell counts. Produced via immunoSEQ multiplex PCR; TCRdb's table is partial and in-frame only. V, J and clone size were drawn from that table, and D and trimming were deduced from the DNA. The sample contains roughly 130,000 clones, 70% to 85% of which appear only once. The specimen was peripheral blood. V gene TRBV27 combines with J gene TRBJ1-1; 7 nucleotides line up with TRBD1. This TCR derives from a woman aged 55-69 years with acute or convalescent COVID-19. The chain's CDR3 is CASTLIFQGGTEAFF. The DNA for the CDR3 is TGTGCCAGCACTCTTATCTTCCAGGGGGGCACTGAAGCTTTCTTT.